One sample yielded the 15 T cell receptor beta chains listed below, sequenced in a study of technical replicates of blood from a handful of donors. The method was immunoSEQ multiplex PCR; TCRdb's version includes in-frame clones alone and lacks a portion of them. The sample consists of 55,000 to 70,000 clones, just under 90% of them appearing once. The sequencing input was PBMCs. The receptors were sampled from a human donor in good health. Some clones in this sample may be carry-over from other donors' samples.

The chain combines TRBV7-2 with TRBJ2-1, with D possibly TRBD1 on 5 matching bases. V lost 2 bases, J lost 10 bases, and 21 bases lay in between. The CDR3 sequence is 16 residues long. Germline CDR1 reads SGHTA; CDR2 reads FQGNSA. The CDR3 here is CASSLLIETAQGEQFF. The CDR3 region has the DNA TGTGCCAGCAGCTTATTAATCGAGACCGCTCAGGGAGAGCAGTTCTTC.

The chain combines TRBV7-2 with TRBJ1-5, with no clear D. Germline lookup yields CDR1 SGHTA and CDR2 FQGNSA. This CDR3 spans 14 amino acids. The germline V and J ends were trimmed by 5 bases and 0 bases, with 8 bases remaining between them. The CDR3 is CASSATNSNQPQHF. CDR3 nucleotides: TGTGCCAGCAGCGCGACAAATAGCAATCAGCCCCAGCATTTT.

This clone was counted a few times. The chain links TRBV2 to TRBJ1-1, with D hard to call. This CDR3 has 13 amino acids. CDR1 and CDR2 (germline): SNHLY, FYNNEI. V was shortened by 5 bases and J by 1 base, with 8 bases between the two germline ends. The CDR3 DNA is TGTGCCAGCAGTCCCGCGGGGAACACTGAAGCTTTCTTT. This codes for CASSPAGNTEAFF.

As concerns this clone: The sample contains more than one DNA sequence encoding this CDR3. V and J are TRBV30 and TRBJ1-1; unclear D gene. V was pared by 2 bases and J by 0 bases, with 4 bases between. CDR1 is GTSNPN, CDR2 SVGIG, per germline (reference sequence). This CDR3 is built from 12 residues. CDR3 sequence reads: CAWSRVNTEAFF. In DNA, the CDR3 is TGTGCCTGGAGTAGAGTGAACACTGAAGCTTTCTTT.

The chain combines TRBV6-1 with TRBJ2-7; 10 bases are a match to TRBD1. The CDR3 is made up of 18 amino acids. Germline CDR1 reads MNHNS; CDR2 reads SASEGT. Unmatched junction bases numbered 13, after V lost 2 bases and J lost 3 bases. DNA of the CDR3: TGTGCCAGCAGTGAAAAGGGACAGGGGTTCTCAGTGGTCTACGAGCAGTACTTC. Encoded protein: CASSEKGQGFSVVYEQYF.

This clone appeared once. The genes are TRBV27 and TRBJ1-2; 9 bases fit TRBD1. With V trimmed by 5 bases and J by 7 bases, 8 bases remained unmatched. This CDR3 is 14 amino acids long. The germline V gene has CDR1 MNHEY and CDR2 SMNVEV (reference sequence). CDR3 nucleotides: TGTGCCAGCAGTCACACAGGGGGCGTAGCTGGCTACACCTTC. Amino acids: CASSHTGGVAGYTF.

The rearrangement joins TRBV13 to TRBJ2-1, with TRBD1 matching over 9 bases. CDR1 is PRHDT and CDR2 is FYEKMQ in the germline V gene (reference sequence). This CDR3 comprises 17 residues. After removal of 5 bases from V and 8 bases from J, the junction contained 16 bases not matched to a gene. The CDR3 region has the DNA TGTGCCAGCAGCACAGGACAGGGGCCGTTCTTCGACGATGAGCAGTTCTTC. This sequence encodes CASSTGQGPFFDDEQFF.

This clone showed up just a few times. The V call is TRBV12-5, the J call TRBJ1-1; 10 bases match TRBD1. Per the germline V gene, CDR1 is LGHNT and CDR2 is FRNRAP. Germline trimming cut 1 base from V and 11 bases from J; bases unmatched to any gene: 1. The length of the CDR3 is 12 residues. Here the CDR3 DNA reads TGTGCTAGTGGTTTGGGACAGGGGGCCGCTTTCTTT. Translating gives CASGLGQGAAFF.

The chain recombines TRBV15 with TRBJ1-2; a possible D gene is TRBD1 (5 bases). The CDR3 is 14 residues long. Germline CDR1 is LNHNV and CDR2 is YYDKDF (reference sequence). Trimming cost V 4 bases and J 1 base, with 10 bases left between them. This CDR3 is CATSIRQSNYGYTF. The CDR3 nucleotides are TGTGCCACCAGCATTAGACAGAGTAACTATGGCTACACCTTC.

The chain carries TRBV18 and TRBJ2-7, with 9 nucleotides matching TRBD1. After removal of 2 bases from V and 5 bases from J, the junction contained 7 bases not matched to a gene. CDR1 and CDR2 from the germline V gene are KGHSH and LQKENI. The CDR3 extends over 15 amino acids. The DNA for the CDR3 is TGTGCCAGCTCACCAGGATCGGGACAGGGAAACGAGCAGTACTTC. It specifies CASSPGSGQGNEQYF.

This sequence joins TRBV4-2 and TRBJ2-7; 10 bases line up with TRBD2. The length of the CDR3 is 15 residues. The germline CDR1 and CDR2 sequences are LGHNA and YNFKEQ. The ends lost 5 bases at V and 4 bases at J; junction bases unmatched: 8. For the CDR3, the DNA is TGTGCCAGCAGCGTAACTAGCGGGGACCGATACGAGCAGTACTTC. This encodes CASSVTSGDRYEQYF.

This clone was seen a single time. The chain recombines TRBV7-2 with TRBJ2-1; D is unresolved. CDR1 is SGHTA and CDR2 is FQGNSA in the germline V gene. There are 15 residues in the CDR3. V lost 3 bases and J 0 bases, leaving 9 bases between the germline ends. The CDR3 sequence is CASSFFDSSYNEQFF. The CDR3 bases are TGTGCCAGCAGCTTCTTCGATAGCTCCTACAATGAGCAGTTCTTC.

The CDR3 sequence is CASSDEDCQTNEQFF. Here the CDR3 DNA reads TGTGCCAGCAGCGACGAAGACTGCCAAACCAATGAGCAGTTCTTC. The V and J genes are TRBV21-1 and TRBJ2-1; the table's D gene call, TRBD2, was not cross checked with the DNA. TRBV21-1 is deemed a pseudogene. CDR3 length: 15 amino acids.

The chain links TRBV4-1 to TRBJ1-5; TRBD1 might be the D (5 bases). Trimming cost V 5 bases and J 2 bases, with 16 bases left between them. Germline V gene lookup returns CDR1 MGHRA and CDR2 YSYEKL. This CDR3 region has 16 residues. Written as DNA, the CDR3 is TGCGCCAGCAGCTTCCTGGGAGGGGTTGGCAATCAGCCCCAGCATTTT. As protein: CASSFLGGVGNQPQHF.

The J gene is TRBJ2-1, the V gene TRBV10-3; 12 bases are shared with TRBD2. V was clipped by 4 bases and J by 2 bases; unmatched bases: 3. The CDR3 has 16 amino acids. Germline V gives CDR1 ENHRY, CDR2 SYGVKD. CDR3: CAISGLAGGTYNEQFF. CDR3 coding DNA: TGTGCCATCAGTGGGCTAGCGGGAGGGACCTACAATGAGCAGTTCTTC.